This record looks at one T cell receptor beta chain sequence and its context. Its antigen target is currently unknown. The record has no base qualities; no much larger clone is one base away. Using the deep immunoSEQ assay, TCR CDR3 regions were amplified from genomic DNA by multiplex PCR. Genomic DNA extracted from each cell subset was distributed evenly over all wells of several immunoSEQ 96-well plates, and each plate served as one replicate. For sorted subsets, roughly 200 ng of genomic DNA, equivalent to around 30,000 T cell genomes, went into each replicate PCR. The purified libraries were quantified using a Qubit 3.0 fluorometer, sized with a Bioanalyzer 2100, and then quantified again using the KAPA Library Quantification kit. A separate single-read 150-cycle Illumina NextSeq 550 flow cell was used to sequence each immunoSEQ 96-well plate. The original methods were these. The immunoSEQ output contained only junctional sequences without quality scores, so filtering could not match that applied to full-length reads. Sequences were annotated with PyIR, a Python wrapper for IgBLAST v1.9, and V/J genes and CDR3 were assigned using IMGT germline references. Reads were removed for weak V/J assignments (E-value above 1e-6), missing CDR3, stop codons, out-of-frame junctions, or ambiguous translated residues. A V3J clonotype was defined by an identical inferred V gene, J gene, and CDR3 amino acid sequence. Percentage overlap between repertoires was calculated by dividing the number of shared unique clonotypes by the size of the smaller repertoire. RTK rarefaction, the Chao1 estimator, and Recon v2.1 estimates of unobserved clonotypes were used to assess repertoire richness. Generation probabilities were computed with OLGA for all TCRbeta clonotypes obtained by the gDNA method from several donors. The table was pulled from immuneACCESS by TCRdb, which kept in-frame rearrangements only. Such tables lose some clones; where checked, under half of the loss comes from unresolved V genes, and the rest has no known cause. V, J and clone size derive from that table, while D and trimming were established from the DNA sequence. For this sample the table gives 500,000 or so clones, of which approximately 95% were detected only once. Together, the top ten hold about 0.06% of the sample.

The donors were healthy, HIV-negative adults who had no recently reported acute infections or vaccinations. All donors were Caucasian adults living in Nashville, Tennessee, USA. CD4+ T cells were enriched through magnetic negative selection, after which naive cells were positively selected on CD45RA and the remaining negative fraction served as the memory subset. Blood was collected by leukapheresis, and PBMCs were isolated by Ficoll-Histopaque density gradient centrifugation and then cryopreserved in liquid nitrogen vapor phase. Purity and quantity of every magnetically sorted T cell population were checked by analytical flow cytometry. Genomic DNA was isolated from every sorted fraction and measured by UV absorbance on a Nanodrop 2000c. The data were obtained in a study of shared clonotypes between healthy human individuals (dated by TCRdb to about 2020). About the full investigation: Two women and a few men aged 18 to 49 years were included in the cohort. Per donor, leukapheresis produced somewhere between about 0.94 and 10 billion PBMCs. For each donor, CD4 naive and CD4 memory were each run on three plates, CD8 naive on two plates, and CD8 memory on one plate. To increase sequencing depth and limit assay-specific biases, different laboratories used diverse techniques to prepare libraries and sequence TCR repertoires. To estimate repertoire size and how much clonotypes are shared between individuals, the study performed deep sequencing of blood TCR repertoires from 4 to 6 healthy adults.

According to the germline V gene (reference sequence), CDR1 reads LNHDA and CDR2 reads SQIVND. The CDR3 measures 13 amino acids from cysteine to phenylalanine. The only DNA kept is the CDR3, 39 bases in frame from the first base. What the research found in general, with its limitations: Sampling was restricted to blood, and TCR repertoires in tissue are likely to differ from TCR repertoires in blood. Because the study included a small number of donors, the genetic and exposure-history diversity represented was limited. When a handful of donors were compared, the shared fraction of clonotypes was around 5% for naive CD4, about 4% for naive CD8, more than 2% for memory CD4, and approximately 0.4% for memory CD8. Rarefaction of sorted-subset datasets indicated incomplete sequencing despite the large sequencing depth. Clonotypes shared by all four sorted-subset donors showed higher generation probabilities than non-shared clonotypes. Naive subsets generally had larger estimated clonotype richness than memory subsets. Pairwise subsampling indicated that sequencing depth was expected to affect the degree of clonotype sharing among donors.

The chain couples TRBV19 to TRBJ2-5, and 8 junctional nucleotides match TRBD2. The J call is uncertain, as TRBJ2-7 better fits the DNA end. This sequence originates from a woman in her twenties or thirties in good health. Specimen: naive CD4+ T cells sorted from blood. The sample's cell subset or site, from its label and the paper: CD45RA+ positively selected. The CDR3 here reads CASSGGGFYEQYF. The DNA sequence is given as TGTGCCAGTAGCGGCGGGGGGTTCTACGAGCAGTACTTC.